These 27 T cell receptor beta chains were sequenced from one sample in a study of CD8+ T cells in alopecia areata. As for treatment: oral pan-JAK inhibitor, 5-10 mg twice daily. Reverse transcription of extracted RNA yielded cDNA, which provided the sequencing template. Only in-frame clones appear in the TCRdb table, and some are missing; sequencing was by immunoSEQ multiplex PCR. The sample consists of under 350,000 clones, 58% of them appearing once. This specimen was CD4+ T cells sorted from blood, taken at week 24, from a patient treated with tofacitinib. Every receptor here comes from a human donor with alopecia areata.

The rearrangement uses TRBV5-1 and TRBJ2-1; 7 nucleotides agree with TRBD2. Germline CDR1 is SGHRS and CDR2 is YFSETQ. The CDR3 extends over 18 amino acids. J gave up 4 bases and V 4 bases, and 17 bases lay outside the gene matches. This CDR3 is CASSPIPRTRYTYNEQFF. The CDR3 coding sequence is TGCGCCAGCAGCCCGATACCCCGGACTAGATATACATACAATGAGCAGTTCTTC.

The gene calls are TRBV6-4 and TRBJ2-2; 7 bases map to TRBD1. The CDR3 is 15 amino acids. Germline CDR1 and CDR2: MRHNA and SNTAGT. The junction had 5 bases not matched to a gene; V was cut back by 6 bases and J by 1 base. The CDR3 DNA reads TGTGCCAGCAGCCGAGACAGGGTGAACACCGGGGAGCTGTTTTTT. Amino acids: CASSRDRVNTGELFF.

The chain links TRBV2 to TRBJ1-2; a weak D match, TRBD1 (5 bases). The V and J ends lost 2 bases and 4 bases respectively, with 11 bases between them. Germline V gives CDR1 SNHLY, CDR2 FYNNEI. CDR3 length equals 14 residues. The CDR3 sequence: CASSETRGLYGYTF. CDR3 in DNA: TGTGCCAGCAGTGAAACCCGGGGACTCTATGGCTACACCTTC.

The V gene is TRBV30, the J gene TRBJ1-2; 8 bases agree with TRBD1. Germline V gives CDR1 GTSNPN, CDR2 SVGIG (reference sequence). Trimming at V came to 4 bases and at J to 4 bases, leaving 11 bases not matched to a gene. This CDR3 region has 15 residues. The CDR3 region is CAWTFPDRAIYGYTF. The CDR3 DNA sequence: TGTGCCTGGACCTTCCCGGACAGGGCAATCTATGGCTACACCTTC.

CDR3 in amino acids: CSVAGQGRSAFF. CDR3 bases: TGCAGCGTTGCGGGACAGGGAAGATCAGCTTTCTTT. The chain recombines TRBV29-1 with TRBJ1-1, with 9 nucleotides matching TRBD1. CDR3 size: 12 residues. J lost 10 bases, V lost 4 bases, and 7 bases had no gene match. Germline V gene sequence: CDR1 SQVTM, CDR2 ANQGSEA.

The chain is built from TRBV25-1 and TRBJ1-1; D uncertain. V lost 3 bases to trimming and J lost 6 bases, with 11 bases between them. CDR3 length: 13 amino acids. The germline V gene has CDR1 MGHDK and CDR2 SYGVNS. CDR3: CASSDRWRAEAFF. The CDR3 DNA sequence: TGTGCCAGCAGTGATAGGTGGCGGGCTGAAGCTTTCTTT.

This clone was found a few times. The chain links TRBV19 to TRBJ1-5; no clear D gene. The germline gives CDR1 LNHDA, CDR2 SQIVND (reference sequence). V shed 0 bases and J shed 3 bases, with 9 bases lying between them. CDR3 length: 15 amino acids. The CDR3 sequence is CASSIDSPDNQPQHF. The CDR3, as DNA: TGTGCCAGTAGTATAGATTCGCCTGACAATCAGCCCCAGCATTTT.

The genes are TRBV9 and TRBJ2-5; D is possibly TRBD1 or TRBD2 (5 bases each). The CDR3 totals 13 residues. Trimming removed 3 bases at V and 5 bases at J, with 11 bases between. The germline V gene has CDR1 SGDLS and CDR2 YYNGEE. The CDR3 DNA reads TGTGCCAGCAGCGGGGGACCCTATGAGACCCAGTACTTC. This encodes CASSGGPYETQYF.

The chain couples TRBV30 to TRBJ2-3, with a tentative D call TRBD2 (6 bases). The CDR3 loop spans 12 amino acids. Between the trimmed V and J ends, which lost 8 bases and 5 bases, there was a span of 14 bases. Germline V CDR1 and CDR2: GTSNPN, SVGIG (reference sequence). This CDR3 is CAPPRGRDTQYF. In DNA, the CDR3 is TGTGCCCCCCCGCGGGGAAGAGATACGCAGTATTTT.

J is TRBJ2-1 and V is TRBV6-5; 7 positions match TRBD1. The CDR3 covers 16 residues. Germline CDR1 MNHEY, CDR2 SVGAGI. Trimming cost V 2 bases and J 4 bases; bases outside gene matches: 8. The CDR3, as DNA: TGTGCCAGCAGTTACCCCGTAGGGACAGCATACAATGAGCAGTTCTTC. Its protein is CASSYPVGTAYNEQFF.

J is TRBJ2-7 and V is TRBV20-1; 7 bases agree with TRBD1. CDR3 length equals 11 residues. Germline lookup yields CDR1 DFQATT and CDR2 SNEGSKA (reference sequence). In DNA, the CDR3 is TGCAGCCCTAGGGGGCACTACGAGCAGTACTTC. It encodes CSPRGHYEQYF.

The rearrangement links TRBV30 to TRBJ2-3; D ambiguous. From germline, CDR1 is GTSNPN and CDR2 SVGIG (reference sequence). This CDR3 spans 13 amino acids. Trimming took 2 bases from V and 7 from J, leaving 13 bases between them. This chain's CDR3 is CAWSLVLVNTQYF. CDR3 sequence (DNA): TGTGCCTGGAGTTTGGTCTTAGTAAATACGCAGTATTTT.

This clone was seen at least ten times. The chain employs TRBV6-5 and TRBJ2-7, with a weak D call TRBD1 (6 bases). Germline CDR1 MNHEY, CDR2 SVGAGI. The CDR3 spans 14 residues. V lost 10 bases to trimming and J lost 2 bases, with 18 bases between them. This CDR3 reads CATSRTKGAYEQYF. The DNA of the CDR3 is TGTGCCACCTCCCGGACAAAGGGGGCCTACGAGCAGTACTTC.

The J gene is TRBJ2-3, the V gene TRBV5-1; 9 bases map to TRBD1. Germline values: CDR1 SGHRS, CDR2 YFSETQ. CDR3 size: 14 residues. Trimming cost V 4 bases and J 5 bases; bases outside gene matches: 5. Written as DNA, the CDR3 is TGCGCCAGCAGCGTGGGACAGGGCGGAGATACGCAGTATTTT. The encoded protein is CASSVGQGGDTQYF.

The rearrangement uses TRBV10-3 and TRBJ2-3; TRBD2 aligns across 7 bases. This CDR3 is 16 amino acids long. Losses at the gene ends were 1 base for V and 5 bases for J; bases not matched to a gene: 9. Per germline, CDR1 ENHRY and CDR2 SYGVKD. The CDR3 spells CAISEWGGALGDTQYF. CDR3 coding DNA: TGTGCCATCAGTGAGTGGGGAGGGGCGCTAGGAGATACGCAGTATTTT.

The CDR3 sequence is CASSPQQGAGGANVLTF. The CDR3 region has the DNA TGTGCCAGCAGCCCTCAACAGGGGGCGGGCGGGGCCAACGTCCTGACTTTC. This chain uses TRBV28 with TRBJ2-6; 9 bases line up with TRBD1. After removal of 6 bases from V and 4 bases from J, the junction contained 10 bases not matched to a gene. The CDR3 runs to 17 residues. CDR1 and CDR2 (germline): MDHEN, SYDVKM.

V is TRBV20-1 and J is TRBJ2-3; D is unresolved. CDR1 is DFQATT and CDR2 is SNEGSKA in the germline V gene (reference sequence). The CDR3 is made up of 11 amino acids. Trimming cost V 3 bases and J 6 bases, with 7 bases left between them. The CDR3 DNA sequence: TGCAGTGCTAGTTTGGTGGATACGCAGTATTTT. The encoded protein is CSASLVDTQYF.

This clone was detected a few times. This chain uses TRBV2 with TRBJ1-5; D is unclear. Trimming left V 1 base short and J 4 bases short, with 8 bases between. Germline V gives CDR1 SNHLY, CDR2 FYNNEI. The CDR3 extends over 14 amino acids. The CDR3: CASSEGINNQPQHF. The CDR3 coding sequence is TGTGCCAGCAGTGAAGGGATCAATAATCAGCCCCAGCATTTT. The whole variable domain, filled in from reference TRBV2 and TRBJ1-5, reads EPEVTQTPSHQVTQMGQEVILRCVPISNHLYFYWYRQILGQKVEFLVSFYNNEISEKSEIFDDQFSVERPDGSNFTLKIRSTKLEDSAMYFCASSEGINNQPQHFGDGTRLSIL.

This rearrangement joins TRBV7-2 to TRBJ2-7, with a tentative D call TRBD2 (7 bases). The germline CDR1 and CDR2 sequences are SGHTA and FQGNSA. Trimming cost V 5 bases and J 3 bases, with 23 bases left between them. The CDR3 is 17 amino acids. CDR3 sequence reads: CASSPGRTRGAFYEQYF. The CDR3 nucleotides read TGTGCCAGCAGCCCGGGACGGACACGGGGGGCCTTCTACGAGCAGTACTTC.

In this sample, this clone turned up once. This CDR3 reads CSVTTGGLNIQYF. The CDR3 DNA sequence: TGCAGCGTTACGACAGGGGGCTTAAACATTCAGTACTTC. The gene calls are TRBV29-1 and TRBJ2-4; 10 bases are a match to TRBD1. This CDR3 has 13 residues. The V gene end was trimmed by 5 bases and the J gene end by 6 bases; junction bases not matched to a gene: 4. Germline CDR1 is SQVTM and CDR2 is ANQGSEA.

The V and J genes are TRBV30 and TRBJ2-7; TRBD1 agrees at 8 bases. V trimming: 2 bases; J trimming: 8 bases; junction bases outside the gene matches: 11. Germline CDR1 and CDR2: GTSNPN and SVGIG (reference sequence). This CDR3 spans 14 amino acids. CDR3 sequence reads: CAWSYGSGGAQQYF. CDR3 bases: TGTGCCTGGAGTTATGGATCAGGGGGCGCGCAGCAGTACTTC.

The chain couples TRBV2 to TRBJ1-6; D uncertain. Trimming shortened V by 4 bases and J by 15 bases, and 13 bases separated the two germline ends. This CDR3 contains 12 residues. Germline V gene data show CDR1 as SNHLY and CDR2 as FYNNEI. CDR3 sequence reads: CASSGLAFVLHF. The DNA for the CDR3 is TGTGCCAGCAGTGGCCTAGCGTTTGTCCTCCACTTT.

V and J are TRBV10-3 and TRBJ2-7; D is perhaps TRBD2 (6 bases). The CDR3 is made up of 15 amino acids. V shed 7 bases and J shed 1 base, with 17 bases lying between them. Germline values: CDR1 ENHRY, CDR2 SYGVKD. CDR3 residues: CAITPGLRASYEQYF. The CDR3, as DNA: TGTGCCATCACCCCGGGACTCCGCGCTTCCTACGAGCAGTACTTC.

This clone was picked up a small number of times. The chain carries TRBV7-9 and TRBJ1-1; no reliable D call. Germline CDR1 and CDR2: SEHNR and FQNEAQ (reference sequence). Trimming shortened V by 4 bases and J by 0 bases, and 9 bases separated the two germline ends. The CDR3 loop spans 14 amino acids. CDR3 in amino acids: CASSSGIMNTEAFF. The CDR3 DNA sequence: TGTGCCAGCAGCTCCGGGATCATGAACACTGAAGCTTTCTTT.

This clone was seen more than once but under ten times. The genes are TRBV6-5 and TRBJ2-7, with TRBD1 matching 8 bases. The J segment lost 2 bases and the V segment lost 4 bases, leaving 4 bases of the junction unmatched. Germline loops: CDR1 MNHEY, CDR2 SVGAGI. CDR3 length equals 14 residues. CDR3 DNA: TGTGCCAGCAGTTCACAGGGGGGTCCCTACGAGCAGTACTTC. Translated, it gives CASSSQGGPYEQYF.

The genes are TRBV11-1 and TRBJ2-6; D is uncertain. The CDR3 loop spans 14 amino acids. V was cut by 5 bases and J by 0 bases, with 5 bases left in between. Germline CDR1 SGHAT, CDR2 FQDESV (reference sequence). CDR3 DNA sequence: TGTGCCAGCAGCCCCCACTCTGGGGCCAACGTCCTGACTTTC. This sequence encodes CASSPHSGANVLTF.

The CDR3 is CSVGLGGGETQYF. The CDR3 bases are TGCAGCGTTGGTTTGGGGGGAGGGGAGACCCAGTACTTC. The chain carries TRBV29-1 and TRBJ2-5; 7 positions match TRBD2. Per germline, CDR1 SQVTM and CDR2 ANQGSEA. This CDR3 comprises 13 residues. V gave up 4 bases and J gave up 5 bases; unmatched junction bases: 7.